Listed below are T cell receptor beta chains from one sample, sequenced in a study of patients and donors after allogeneic stem cell transplantation. Via MiXCR, TCRdb re-called the RT-PCR reads, giving one row per CDR3 protein. This sample yields roughly 40,000 distinct CDR3 sequences, of which roughly 29% are seen a single time; more than 70% belongs to the top ten. Material: blood, either unsorted or a sorted T cell fraction (not recorded which). All receptors come from a human donor who was either an allogeneic HSCT recipient or a stem cell or donor lymphocyte infusion donor (not recorded which). It is not recorded whose cells these are; they may come from a transplant donor. Both conserved end residues are part of each CDR3. A D gene is named only where the DNA matches it firmly. Not every row has a clone size; where given, it reads once, few, many or a size class.

CDR3 DNA	CDR3 protein	V gene	J gene	D gene	clone size
TGTGCCAGCAGTTTAGCTCTGGGGGTTACGATTCAGTACTTC	CASSLALGVTIQYF	TRBV28	TRBJ2-4	-	-
TGTGCCAGCAGCTTGAGGGACAGGGGGTATGGCTACACCTTC	CASSLRDRGYGYTF	TRBV5-6	TRBJ1-2	TRBD1	-
TGTGCCACCAGCAGAGTAGGGAGGGAGACCCAGTACTTC	CATSRVGRETQYF	TRBV15	TRBJ2-5	-	few
TGCAGCGTTGAAGACCTCCGGGACGGTAACTATGGCTACACCTTC	CSVEDLRDGNYGYTF	TRBV29-1	TRBJ1-2	-	few
TGCAGTGCTAGGGAAATACAGGGGGCGGGTGGCTACACCTTC	CSAREIQGAGGYTF	TRBV20-1	TRBJ1-2	TRBD1	-
TGTGCCAGCAGCGTAGTTTCGCCAACAGCGGGCACCGGGGAGCTGTTTTTT	CASSVVSPTAGTGELFF	TRBV9	TRBJ2-2	-	few
TGTGCCAGCAGCACTCGTTTTCTTCAGGGAGATACGCAGTATTTT	CASSTRFLQGDTQYF	TRBV9	TRBJ2-3	-	-
TGCGCCAGCAGCCAAGATCGTGAACCCGGGGAGCTGTTTTTT	CASSQDREPGELFF	TRBV4-3	TRBJ2-2	-	few
TGCAGTGCTAGACAGCCCTGGAGCAATCAGCCCCAGCATTTT	CSARQPWSNQPQHF	TRBV20-1	TRBJ1-5	-	many
TGCAGTGCAACAGGGGTGGGTCAGCCCCAGCATTTT	CSATGVGQPQHF	TRBV20-1	TRBJ1-5	TRBD1	many
TGTGCCAGCAGAGGACAGGGCCCTAACTATGGCTACACCTTC	CASRGQGPNYGYTF	TRBV28	TRBJ1-2	TRBD1	many
TGCGCCAGCAGCCAAGATCCACAGGGCGCCACTGAAGCTTTCTTT	CASSQDPQGATEAFF	TRBV4-3	TRBJ1-1	-	many
TGTGCCAGCAGCTCCCGTGCGGCGACTAATGAAAAACTGTTTTTT	CASSSRAATNEKLFF	TRBV7-6	TRBJ1-4	-	few
TGTGCCACCAGCAAAAAACAGGGGGCTGAGACCCAGTACTTC	CATSKKQGAETQYF	TRBV15	TRBJ2-5	TRBD1	-
TGTGCCAGCAGTTTCGGCGGGAGCTCCTACAATGAGCAGTTCTTC	CASSFGGSSYNEQFF	TRBV27	TRBJ2-1	TRBD2	once
TGTGCCACCAGTGATTTGCCGGGGAGCACCCATGCTGAGCAGTTCTTC	CATSDLPGSTHAEQFF	TRBV24-1	TRBJ2-1	-	-
TGTGCCATCGGAGACAGGCAACTGATCCTCCACTTT	CAIGDRQLILHF	TRBV10-3	TRBJ1-6	-	few
TGTGCCAGCAGTCTCGCGGGGAATTCACCCCTCCACTTT	CASSLAGNSPLHF	TRBV27	TRBJ1-6	-	many
TGCAGTGCTACCCGTCGACAGGCCTTGGGCGAAAAACTGTTTTTT	CSATRRQALGEKLFF	TRBV20-1	TRBJ1-4	-	-
TGTGCCAGCGGGGACTTTTCCACAGATACGCAGTATTTT	CASGDFSTDTQYF	TRBV12-3/TRBV12-4	TRBJ2-3	-	-
TGCGCCAGCAGCTTTCTGGGCCTTTGGCAGTACTTC	CASSFLGLWQYF	TRBV5-1	TRBJ2-7	-	many
TGTGCCAGCAGTAAAGGGAAACTGGGAATGAACACTGAAGCTTTCTTT	CASSKGKLGMNTEAFF	TRBV6-5	TRBJ1-1	-	few
TGCGCCAGCAGCCAAGATCGGGGGCGTGAGTTCTTC	CASSQDRGREFF	TRBV4-3	TRBJ2-1	-	few
TGTGCCAGCAGTGAATCCACAGAGGGCAATCAGCCCCAGCATTTT	CASSESTEGNQPQHF	TRBV2	TRBJ1-5	-	-
TGTGCCAGCAGCCTTAGGCGACAGGGCACTGGAAACACCATATATTTT	CASSLRRQGTGNTIYF	TRBV7-8	TRBJ1-3	TRBD1	-
TGCAGTGGGCTGGGACAGAGCAATCAGCCCCAGCATTTT	CSGLGQSNQPQHF	TRBV20-1	TRBJ1-5	TRBD1	-
TGCAGCGTTCGGCTAGCCTGCTACGAGCAGTACTTC	CSVRLACYEQYF	TRBV29-1	TRBJ2-7	-	-
TGCGCCAGCAGCTCAAGCGGGGGCTACAATGAGCAGTTCTTC	CASSSSGGYNEQFF	TRBV5-1	TRBJ2-1	TRBD2	-
TGTGCCAGCAGTTCCTTTTCCGGGGGCGGGACCCAGTACTTC	CASSSFSGGGTQYF	TRBV28	TRBJ2-5	-	once
TGTGCCAGCAGCGTAGGGGATAGCGGGTCTAACCCCCGCTCCTACAATGAGCAGTTCTTC	CASSVGDSGSNPRSYNEQFF	TRBV9	TRBJ2-1	TRBD2	many
TGCGCCAGCAGCCGGGACACCCCCTACGAGCAGTACTTC	CASSRDTPYEQYF	TRBV5-1	TRBJ2-7	-	-
TGCGCCAGCAGCCCAAGCGAGGGACAGGGGTTCACTGAAGCTTTCTTT	CASSPSEGQGFTEAFF	TRBV4-3	TRBJ1-1	TRBD1	many
TGTGCCAGCTCGAATCCTAGCGGGGGCATTTATAGTGAGCAGTTCTTC	CASSNPSGGIYSEQFF	TRBV18	TRBJ2-1	TRBD2	-
TGCAGCGACGGCATACTAGCGGGGAACAATGAGCAGTTCTTC	CSDGILAGNNEQFF	TRBV29-1	TRBJ2-1	TRBD2	-
TGTGCCAGCAGTTTCTCAGGGGCGGCTGAGCAGTTCTTC	CASSFSGAAEQFF	TRBV28	TRBJ2-1	-	-
TGTGCCAGTAGTATTAAGTTTGACTTCCTGAGCAATCAGCCCCAGCATTTT	CASSIKFDFLSNQPQHF	TRBV19	TRBJ1-5	-	few
TGTGCCATCAGTATCAGGTTTTTCATGAACACTGAAGCTTTCTTT	CAISIRFFMNTEAFF	TRBV10-3	TRBJ1-1	-	few
TGCAGCGTTGTTCGGGACAGGGCTGGAAACACCATATATTTT	CSVVRDRAGNTIYF	TRBV29-1	TRBJ1-3	TRBD1	few
TGTGCCAGCTCCCTCGACAGGGGCCCGTATAATTCACCCCTCCACTTT	CASSLDRGPYNSPLHF	TRBV27	TRBJ1-6	TRBD1	few
TGTGCCAGCAGCTTCCAACTAGCGGGAGGGAGGCCCACAGATACGCAGTATTTT	CASSFQLAGGRPTDTQYF	TRBV7-2	TRBJ2-3	TRBD2	-
TGCAGTGCTAGGAGGGACAGGGGAGACACCATATATTTT	CSARRDRGDTIYF	TRBV20-1	TRBJ1-3	TRBD1	-
TGTGCCAGCAGACCTCACTCTGGAAACACCATATATTTT	CASRPHSGNTIYF	TRBV27	TRBJ1-3	-	many
TGTGCCAGCAGCTTAGGCACCTACGAGCAGTACTTC	CASSLGTYEQYF	TRBV7-9	TRBJ2-7	-	-
TGCGCCAGCAGCTCGGGCGGCAGCGAATTAGGGACTGAAGCTTTCTTT	CASSSGGSELGTEAFF	TRBV5-1	TRBJ1-1	-	-
TGCGCCAGCAGCTTGAAAGGGGGCGGAACTAATGAAAAACTGTTTTTT	CASSLKGGGTNEKLFF	TRBV5-1	TRBJ1-4	TRBD1	few
TGTGCCAGCAGTCCCCACCCCTTAGACGGACTTACGCAGTATTTT	CASSPHPLDGLTQYF	TRBV12-3/TRBV12-4	TRBJ2-3	-	-
TGTGCCAGCAGCTTTGTGCGCACTGAGCAGTTCTTC	CASSFVRTEQFF	TRBV5-4	TRBJ2-1	-	-
TGTGCCATCAGCCTGGGAGATAGCAATCAGCCCCAGCATTTT	CAISLGDSNQPQHF	TRBV10-3	TRBJ1-5	-	many
TGTGCCAGCACCCAAAATGAAAAACTGTTTTTT	CASTQNEKLFF	TRBV25-1	TRBJ1-4	-	-
TGTGCCAGCAGCCTTCGGGACAGTAAAACCAAAAACATTCAGTACTTC	CASSLRDSKTKNIQYF	TRBV28	TRBJ2-4	TRBD1	-
TGTGCCAGCAGTTACTTGCGGGTGGTAAGGGACGAGCAGTACTTC	CASSYLRVVRDEQYF	TRBV6-5	TRBJ2-7	-	-
TGTGCCACACCTACGGACAGCTTCTATGGCTACACCTTC	CATPTDSFYGYTF	TRBV28	TRBJ1-2	-	few
TGCAGTGCCTTGAACAGGAAAGGGAGGACTGAAGCTTTCTTT	CSALNRKGRTEAFF	TRBV20-1	TRBJ1-1	-	many